Below, one TCR beta chain is given with its context. These data are taken from a study of blood T cell repertoires in COVID-19. V dropped 5 bases and J dropped 2 bases, with 16 bases sitting between them. The CDR3 is 15 amino acids. Germline values: CDR1 SGHTA, CDR2 FQGNSA. Some clones are missing from TCRdb's copy, which holds only in-frame ones; the method was immunoSEQ multiplex PCR. Altogether about 200,000 clones are present, over 75% being singletons, with the ten largest covering 5.1%. The TCR originated in a human donor in a cohort sampled during active COVID-19. The chain joins TRBV7-2 to TRBJ2-7; TRBD2 might be the D (6 bases). The specimen was peripheral blood. The CDR3 loop reads CASSPNGRVTYEQYF. The CDR3 DNA reads as TGTGCCAGCAGCCCAAACGGGAGAGTTACCTACGAGCAGTACTTC.